This T cell receptor beta chain emerged from a study of PD-1 blockade in mismatch repair-deficient tumors. Study-wide points: Tumor-resident clones, often absent from pretreatment blood, expanded after pembrolizumab and then contracted.

Of note for this clone: Its antigen remains unknown.

TCRdb's copy holds only in-frame clones and misses some; the assay was immunoSEQ multiplex PCR. The repertoire has about 35,000 clones, about 85% of them found once; the top ten carry under 3.5%. Deletions cut 5 bases from V and 4 bases from J, with 8 bases between. CDR3 length: 12 amino acids. Germline V lookup: CDR1 MDHEN, CDR2 SYDVKM. Mismatch repair deficiency was confirmed in all patients, by PCR or immunohistochemistry. The TCR comes from an adult with mismatch repair-deficient cancer. Sequenced here: PBMCs, sampled less than 7 weeks after starting pembrolizumab. The V call is TRBV28, the J call TRBJ1-2; D is ambiguous. The CDR3 loop is CASSPLPYGYTF. CDR3 DNA: TGTGCCAGCAGTCCCCTTCCCTATGGCTACACCTTC.